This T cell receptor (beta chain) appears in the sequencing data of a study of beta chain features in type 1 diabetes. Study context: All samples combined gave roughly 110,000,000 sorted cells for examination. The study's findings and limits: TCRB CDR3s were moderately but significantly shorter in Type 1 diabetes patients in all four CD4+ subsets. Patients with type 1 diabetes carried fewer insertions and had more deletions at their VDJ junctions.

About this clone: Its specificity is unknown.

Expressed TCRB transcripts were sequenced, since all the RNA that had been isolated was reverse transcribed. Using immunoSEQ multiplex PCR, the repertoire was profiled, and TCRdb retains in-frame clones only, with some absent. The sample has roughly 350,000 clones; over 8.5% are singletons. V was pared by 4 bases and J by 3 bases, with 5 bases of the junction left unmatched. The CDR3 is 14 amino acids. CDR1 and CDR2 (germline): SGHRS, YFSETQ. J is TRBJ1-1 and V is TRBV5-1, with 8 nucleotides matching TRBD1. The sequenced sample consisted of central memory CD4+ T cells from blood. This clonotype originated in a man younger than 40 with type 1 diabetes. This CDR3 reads CASSTGQGDTEAFF. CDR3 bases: TGCGCCAGCAGCACCGGACAGGGAGACACTGAAGCTTTCTTT.